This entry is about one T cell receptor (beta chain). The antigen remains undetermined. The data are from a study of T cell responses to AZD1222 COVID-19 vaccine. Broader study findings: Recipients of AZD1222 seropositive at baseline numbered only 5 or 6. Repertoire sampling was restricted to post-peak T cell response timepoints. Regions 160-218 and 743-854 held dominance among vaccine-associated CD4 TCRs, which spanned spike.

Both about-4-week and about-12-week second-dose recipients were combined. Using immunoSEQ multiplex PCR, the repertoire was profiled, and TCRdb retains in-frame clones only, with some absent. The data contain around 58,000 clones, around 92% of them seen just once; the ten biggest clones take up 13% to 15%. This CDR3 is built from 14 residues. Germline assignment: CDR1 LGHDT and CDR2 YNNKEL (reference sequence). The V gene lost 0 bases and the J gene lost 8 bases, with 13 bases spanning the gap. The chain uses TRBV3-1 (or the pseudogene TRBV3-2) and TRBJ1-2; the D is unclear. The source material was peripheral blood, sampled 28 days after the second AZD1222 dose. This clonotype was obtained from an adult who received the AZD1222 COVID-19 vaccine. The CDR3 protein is CASSQDRGSRGYTF. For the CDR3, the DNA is TGTGCCAGCAGCCAAGATCGGGGATCCCGAGGCTACACCTTC.